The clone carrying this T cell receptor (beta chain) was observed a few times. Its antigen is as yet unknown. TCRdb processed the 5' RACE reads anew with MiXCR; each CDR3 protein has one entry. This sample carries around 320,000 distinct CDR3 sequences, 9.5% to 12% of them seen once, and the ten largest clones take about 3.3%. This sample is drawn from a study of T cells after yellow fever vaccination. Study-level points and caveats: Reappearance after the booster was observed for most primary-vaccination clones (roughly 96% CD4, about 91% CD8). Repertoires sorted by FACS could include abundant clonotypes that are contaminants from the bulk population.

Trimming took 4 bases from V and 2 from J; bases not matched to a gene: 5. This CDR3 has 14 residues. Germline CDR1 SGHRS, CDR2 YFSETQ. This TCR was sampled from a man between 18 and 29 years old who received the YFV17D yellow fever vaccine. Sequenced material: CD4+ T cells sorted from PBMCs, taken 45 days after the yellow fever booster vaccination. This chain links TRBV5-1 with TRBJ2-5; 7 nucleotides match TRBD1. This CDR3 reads CASSVFRGQETQYF. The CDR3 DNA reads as TGCGCCAGCAGCGTTTTCAGGGGGCAAGAGACCCAGTACTTC.